The 26 T cell receptor beta chains below come from one sample, sequenced in a study of blood T cell repertoires in COVID-19. Produced via immunoSEQ multiplex PCR; TCRdb's table is partial and in-frame only. The sample holds 200,000 to 300,000 clones; around 80% are singletons and the top ten take more than 5%. Material for sequencing was peripheral blood. These receptors were collected from a human donor in a cohort sampled during active COVID-19.

The rearrangement links TRBV24-1 to TRBJ1-5, with 8 bases fitting TRBD1. The CDR3 sequence is 15 residues long. V shed 4 bases, J shed 7 bases, and the junction held 8 bases outside the gene matches. Germline-derived CDR1 and CDR2 are KGHDR and SFDVKD. CDR3 DNA: TGTGCCACCAGTGAAGAAGGACAGGGCGCACAGCCCCAGCATTTT. This encodes CATSEEGQGAQPQHF.

The chain links TRBV9 to TRBJ2-3, with TRBD2 matching over 10 bases. The J segment lost 1 base and the V segment lost 5 bases, leaving 7 bases of the junction unmatched. Germline values: CDR1 SGDLS, CDR2 YYNGEE. The CDR3 sequence is 16 residues long. The CDR3 DNA is TGTGCCAGCAGTCCCGGACTAGCGGACCGCACAGATACGCAGTATTTT. Translating gives CASSPGLADRTDTQYF.

The rearrangement links TRBV5-5 to TRBJ1-1; D not certain. Trimming took 3 bases from V and 0 from J, leaving 9 bases between them. This CDR3 comprises 14 residues. CDR1 and CDR2 from the germline V gene are SGHKS and YYEKEE (reference sequence). The CDR3 nucleotides are TGTGCCAGCAGCTACGAGGGCATGAACACTGAAGCTTTCTTT. Amino acids: CASSYEGMNTEAFF.

The chain carries TRBV27 and TRBJ2-5; TRBD1 is a possible D gene (7 bases). V lost 2 bases, J lost 5 bases, and 15 bases lay in between. Germline CDR1 MNHEY, CDR2 SMNVEV (reference sequence). The CDR3 runs 15 residues. The DNA of the CDR3 is TGTGCCAGCAGTTTAACCACAGGGGACTGGGAGACCCAGTACTTC. Translated: CASSLTTGDWETQYF.

This clone has just one count. This rearrangement joins TRBV11-2 to TRBJ1-2; 7 bases fit TRBD1. The germline CDR1 and CDR2 sequences are SGHAT and FQNNGV. Trimming removed 5 bases from V and 8 bases from J; junction bases left unmatched: 17. The length of the CDR3 is 16 residues. The CDR3 bases are TGTGCCAGCAGCCCCTTATATATGACAGGGTCAGGGGGCTACACCTTC. Protein sequence: CASSPLYMTGSGGYTF.

The chain links TRBV20-1 to TRBJ2-3, with D unclear. V lost 6 bases, J lost 3 bases, and 4 bases lay in between. CDR3 length: 10 amino acids. CDR1 is DFQATT, CDR2 SNEGSKA, per germline (reference sequence). This CDR3 is CSAATDTQYF. CDR3 bases: TGCAGTGCGGCAACAGATACGCAGTATTTT.

The genes are TRBV5-8 and TRBJ1-1, with D possibly TRBD1 on 6 matching bases. The V end lost 1 base, the J end lost 2 bases, and 9 bases lay between the germline ends. Germline CDR1 is SGHTS and CDR2 is YDEGEE. The CDR3 is 14 amino acids. The CDR3 here is CASSLRGANTEAFF. The CDR3 bases are TGTGCCAGCAGCTTGCGGGGGGCCAACACTGAAGCTTTCTTT.

The chain carries TRBV2 and TRBJ2-1, with a weak D call TRBD1 (5 bases). With 2 bases removed from V and 9 bases from J, the gap between germline ends came to 14 bases. The CDR3 is 14 residues long. From germline, CDR1 is SNHLY and CDR2 FYNNEI. The CDR3 coding sequence is TGTGCCAGCAGTGAAAGGGGCACCCGCCCTGAGCAGTTCTTC. This encodes CASSERGTRPEQFF.

The chain couples TRBV5-1 to TRBJ2-3; the D gene is possibly TRBD2 (5 bases). Germline CDR1 is SGHRS and CDR2 is YFSETQ. Trimming pared 5 bases from V and 0 bases from J, leaving 16 bases between. The CDR3 has 16 residues. CDR3 bases: TGCGCCAGCAGTCCCGGACTCACGGCGAGCACAGATACGCAGTATTTT. Translation gives CASSPGLTASTDTQYF.

The V call is TRBV19, the J call TRBJ2-7, with 8 bases aligning to TRBD2. V was clipped by 5 bases and J by 5 bases; unmatched bases: 11. The CDR3 spans 15 residues. Germline V lookup: CDR1 LNHDA, CDR2 SQIVND (reference sequence). CDR3 region: CASSDPGGARNEQYF. The CDR3 region has the DNA TGTGCCAGTAGTGACCCCGGGGGGGCTAGGAACGAGCAGTACTTC.

The rearrangement uses TRBV7-2 and TRBJ1-4; 9 bases agree with TRBD1. Germline V lookup: CDR1 SGHTA, CDR2 FQGNSA. CDR3 length: 14 residues. The trim removed 5 bases at V and 5 bases at J, leaving 3 bases unmatched. The CDR3 here is CASSPGTGNEKLFF. The CDR3 DNA follows: TGTGCCAGCAGCCCCGGGACAGGGAATGAAAAACTGTTTTTT.

The chain combines TRBV28 with TRBJ1-2; no clear D gene. The germline gives CDR1 MDHEN, CDR2 SYDVKM. The V end was cut by 11 bases, the J end by 3 bases, with 16 bases between. The length of the CDR3 is 13 residues. DNA of the CDR3: TGTGCCGACGCCCGGGGAAGAGACTATGGCTACACCTTC. Residues: CADARGRDYGYTF.

The chain couples TRBV30 to TRBJ1-4, with 8 positions matching TRBD1. The CDR3 length is 13 residues. The germline gives CDR1 GTSNPN, CDR2 SVGIG (reference sequence). V lost 2 bases to trimming and J lost 8 bases; unmatched junction nucleotides: 4. The CDR3 loop is CAWSQRTGEKLFF. The CDR3 DNA reads TGTGCCTGGAGTCAAAGGACAGGGGAAAAACTGTTTTTT.

This clone has just a few counts. This chain joins TRBV7-8 and TRBJ2-7, with 7 bases that match TRBD1. Trimming removed 5 bases from V and 1 base from J; junction bases left unmatched: 8. Germline lookup yields CDR1 SGHVS and CDR2 FQNEAQ. CDR3 length: 15 residues. CDR3: CASSRDRAGSYEQYF. The CDR3 DNA follows: TGTGCCAGCAGCCGAGACAGGGCAGGGTCCTACGAGCAGTACTTC.

The V call is TRBV12-3 or TRBV12-4, the J call TRBJ1-4; maybe TRBD1 (6 bases). The CDR3 has 12 amino acids. Trimming shortened V by 6 bases and J by 8 bases, and 10 bases separated the two germline ends. CDR3 loop: CASSPRGEKLFF. DNA for the CDR3: TGTGCCAGCAGCCCAAGGGGGGAAAAACTGTTTTTT.

This clone was detected once. CDR3 amino acids: CASSLVEGDNEKLFF. The CDR3 coding sequence is TGCGCCAGCAGCTTGGTGGAAGGAGATAATGAAAAACTGTTTTTT. The chain uses TRBV5-1 and TRBJ1-4; D ambiguous. CDR3 length: 15 amino acids. The germline V gene encodes CDR1 SGHRS and CDR2 YFSETQ. V lost 0 bases and J lost 4, with 10 bases in between.

This clone was counted between two and nine times. The rearrangement uses TRBV2 and TRBJ1-1, with 9 bases identical to TRBD1. This CDR3 has 15 amino acids. V lost 6 bases, J lost 4 bases, and 9 bases stayed unmatched. The germline V gene encodes CDR1 SNHLY and CDR2 FYNNEI. Here the CDR3 reads CASRTTGGQGTEAFF. The CDR3 DNA reads TGTGCCAGCAGAACGACAGGGGGGCAAGGCACTGAAGCTTTCTTT.

The chain links TRBV5-1 to TRBJ2-3; D not resolved. The CDR3 sequence is 12 residues long. V shed 0 bases and J shed 5 bases, with 4 bases lying between them. Germline CDR1 is SGHRS and CDR2 is YFSETQ. The CDR3 coding sequence is TGCGCCAGCAGCTTGGTAGAAGATACGCAGTATTTT. The encoded protein is CASSLVEDTQYF.

The rearrangement links TRBV19 to TRBJ2-5; tentatively, D is TRBD2 (5 bases). CDR3 length equals 13 residues. V was clipped by 4 bases and J by 5 bases, with 11 bases between them. The germline gives CDR1 LNHDA, CDR2 SQIVND (reference sequence). The DNA for the CDR3 is TGTGCCAGTAGTAGGGGAGACGGGGAGACCCAGTACTTC. Translating it yields CASSRGDGETQYF.

The chain uses TRBV19 and TRBJ2-7, with 7 bases matching TRBD2. The V segment lost 3 bases and the J segment 6 bases; nucleotides outside the gene matches: 2. The CDR3 loop spans 12 amino acids. CDR1 and CDR2 from the germline V gene are LNHDA and SQIVND (reference sequence). CDR3 bases: TGTGCCAGTAGTATTGGGGGGGGCGAGCAGTACTTC. Its protein product is CASSIGGGEQYF. Using reference TRBV19 and TRBJ2-7 for the parts outside the CDR3, the full variable domain is DGGITQSPKYLFRKEGQNVTLSCEQNLNHDAMYWYRQDPGQGLRLIYYSQIVNDFQKGDIAEGYSVSREKKESFPLTVTSAQKNPTAFYLCASSIGGGEQYFGPGTRLTVT.

V gene TRBV6-6 combines with J gene TRBJ2-6; TRBD1 agrees at 7 bases. Trimming removed 5 bases from V and 0 bases from J; junction bases left unmatched: 22. The CDR3 contains 22 residues. Germline assignment: CDR1 MNHNY and CDR2 SVGAGI (reference sequence). CDR3 in DNA: TGTGCCAGCAGTCAAAGTTGGCGCCGGGACAGCGTGCCATTCTCTGGGGCCAACGTCCTGACTTTC. The encoded protein is CASSQSWRRDSVPFSGANVLTF.

The rearrangement joins TRBV4-1 to TRBJ1-2; 12 bases line up with TRBD1. V was clipped by 4 bases and J by 7 bases; unmatched bases: 10. The CDR3 is 16 residues long. Germline V gives CDR1 MGHRA, CDR2 YSYEKL. The CDR3 sequence: CASSLTRDRGRSGYTF. CDR3 DNA: TGCGCCAGCAGCCTGACCCGGGACAGGGGGCGCAGTGGCTACACCTTC.

The rearrangement links TRBV19 to TRBJ2-7, with a possible D match to TRBD2 (6 bases). Trimming removed 5 bases from V and 0 bases from J, with 11 bases in between. CDR1 and CDR2 (germline): LNHDA, SQIVND (reference sequence). This CDR3 is 14 amino acids long. The chain's CDR3 is CASSLGLRSYEQYF. The CDR3 DNA reads as TGTGCCAGTAGTCTGGGACTGCGCTCCTACGAGCAGTACTTC.

The rearrangement links TRBV30 to TRBJ2-7; D remains unclear. Between the trimmed V and J ends, which lost 4 bases and 3 bases, there was a span of 13 bases. This CDR3 is 13 amino acids long. Germline CDR1 reads GTSNPN; CDR2 reads SVGIG (reference sequence). CDR3 in amino acids: CAWTFSSGYEQYF. The CDR3 nucleotides read TGTGCCTGGACTTTTTCCTCCGGCTACGAGCAGTACTTC.

The CDR3 region is CASSQGSTTEAFF. In nucleotides, the CDR3 is TGTGCCAGCAGCCAGGGAAGCACCACTGAAGCTTTCTTT. The J gene is TRBJ1-1, the V gene TRBV7-6; weak D call: TRBD1 (5 bases). Germline V lookup: CDR1 SGHVS, CDR2 FNYEAQ. This CDR3 has 13 residues. V dropped 5 bases and J dropped 4 bases, with 11 bases sitting between them.

The V gene is TRBV19, the J gene TRBJ2-3, with 12 bases aligning to TRBD2. CDR1 LNHDA and CDR2 SQIVND come from the germline V gene (reference sequence). After removal of 11 bases from V and 4 bases from J, the junction contained 7 bases not matched to a gene. The CDR3 runs to 14 residues. The chain's CDR3 is CAVRPSGRADTQYF. The CDR3 DNA follows: TGTGCCGTCCGGCCTAGCGGGAGGGCAGATACGCAGTATTTT.